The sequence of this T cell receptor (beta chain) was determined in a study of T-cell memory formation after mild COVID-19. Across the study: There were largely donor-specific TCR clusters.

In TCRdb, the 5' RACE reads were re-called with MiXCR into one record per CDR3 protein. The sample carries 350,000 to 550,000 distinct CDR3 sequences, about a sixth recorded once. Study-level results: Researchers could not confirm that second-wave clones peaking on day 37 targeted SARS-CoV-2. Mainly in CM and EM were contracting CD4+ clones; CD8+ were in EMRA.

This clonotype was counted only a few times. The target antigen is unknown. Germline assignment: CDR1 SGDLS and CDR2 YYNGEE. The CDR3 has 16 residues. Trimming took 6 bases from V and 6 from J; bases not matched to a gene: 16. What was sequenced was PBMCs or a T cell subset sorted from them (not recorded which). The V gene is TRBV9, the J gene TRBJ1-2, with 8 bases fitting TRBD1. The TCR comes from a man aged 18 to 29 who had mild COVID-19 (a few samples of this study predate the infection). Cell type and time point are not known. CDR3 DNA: TGTGCCAGCACCGCCCCCGGAACGCAGGGGGCGCATGGCTACACCTTC. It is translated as CASTAPGTQGAHGYTF. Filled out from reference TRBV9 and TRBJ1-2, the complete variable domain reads DSGVTQTPKHLITATGQRVTLRCSPRSGDLSVYWYQQSLDQGLQFLIQYYNGEERAKGNILERFSAQQFPDLHSELNLSSLELGDSALYFCASTAPGTQGAHGYTFGSGTRLTVV.